This is a list of T cell receptor beta chains from one sample in a study of blood T cell repertoires in COVID-19. Produced via immunoSEQ multiplex PCR; TCRdb's table is partial and in-frame only. The repertoire holds fewer than 140,000 clones, with around 80% as singletons. The sequencing input was peripheral blood. Receptor source: a woman aged 60-75 years with acute or convalescent COVID-19. The CDR3 runs from the conserved cysteine through the conserved F or W. A D gene is named only where the DNA matches it firmly. Clone sizes are given selectively: once, few, many, or a class where the clone is expanded.

D | J | size | V | DNA | CDR3
TRBD1 | TRBJ1-2 | - | TRBV2 | TGTGCCAGCAGCCGAGGACAGGGAGTATTAGGCTACACCTTC | CASSRGQGVLGYTF
TRBD1 | TRBJ1-1 | - | TRBV29-1 | TGCAGCGCCTGGGACAGGGGGAACACTGAAGCTTTCTTT | CSAWDRGNTEAFF
TRBD1 | TRBJ1-2 | - | TRBV5-1 | TGCGCCAGCAGCTCGGAACAGGGGGCAGAAGGCTACACCTTC | CASSSEQGAEGYTF
TRBD1 | TRBJ2-3 | - | TRBV11-3 | TGTGCCAGCAGCCCGCACAGGGGTACAGATACGCAGTATTTT | CASSPHRGTDTQYF
- | TRBJ1-1 | - | TRBV23-1 | TGCGCCAGCAGTCAAAAAACCCGTTCAGGGGCTGGGGTAGCTTTCTTT | CASSQKTRSGAGVAFF
- | TRBJ1-6 | - | TRBV2 | TGTGCCAGCAGTGAATACCGCAGTAATTCACCCCTCCACTTT | CASSEYRSNSPLHF
TRBD2 | TRBJ2-7 | once | TRBV27 | TGTGCCAGCAGTCTGAACTTACCCGGACTAGCGGGGTTTTACGAGCAGTACTTC | CASSLNLPGLAGFYEQYF
TRBD1 | TRBJ1-1 | - | TRBV18 | TGTGCCAGCTCCACCGGGACAGGGGCCACTGAAGCTTTCTTT | CASSTGTGATEAFF
TRBD1 | TRBJ2-5 | once | TRBV7-9 | TGTGCCAGCAGCCCGGGACAGGGGTTCCAAGAGACCCAGTACTTC | CASSPGQGFQETQYF
- | TRBJ2-1 | - | TRBV4-2 | TGTGCCAGCAGCCAAGACATCGGAGACAGGTTCACTGAGCAGTTCTTC | CASSQDIGDRFTEQFF
- | TRBJ2-1 | - | TRBV5-1 | TGCGCCAGCAGCCGTATGAGGGACAACCCCCTGGGGGATGAGCAGTTCTTC | CASSRMRDNPLGDEQFF
- | TRBJ2-7 | - | TRBV10-3 | TGTGCCATCAGTGTAAGGCAGGGAATGGACGAGCAGTACTTC | CAISVRQGMDEQYF
- | TRBJ2-1 | - | TRBV10-3 | TGTGCCATCAGTAGTCCTACTCAGGGGGGCGGGCTGAGCAATGAGCAGTTCTTC | CAISSPTQGGGLSNEQFF
TRBD1 | TRBJ1-2 | once | TRBV5-4 | TGTGCCAGCAGCTTGACAGGGGGCGGGAATTATGGCTACACCTTC | CASSLTGGGNYGYTF
- | TRBJ2-7 | - | TRBV5-1 | TGCGCCAGCAGCAGCCCTCTCCTGGAGCAGTACTTC | CASSSPLLEQYF
- | TRBJ1-1 | - | TRBV5-4 | TGTGCCAGCAGCCCTCGACAGGAGAACACTGAAGCTTTCTTT | CASSPRQENTEAFF
- | TRBJ2-5 | - | TRBV9 | TGTGCCAGCAGCGTAGGTCCCTTAATGCTAGGCCCCCAAGAGACCCAGTACTTC | CASSVGPLMLGPQETQYF
TRBD1 | TRBJ1-2 | - | TRBV2 | TGTGCCAGCAGTGAAGACAGGGGTGGCTACACCTTC | CASSEDRGGYTF
- | TRBJ2-7 | - | TRBV20-1 | TGCAGTGCTAACGGGGGATCCGAGCAGTACTTC | CSANGGSEQYF
TRBD1 | TRBJ1-5 | - | TRBV2 | TGTGCCAGCAGGGTAGGGGGCGATCAGCCCCAGCATTTT | CASRVGGDQPQHF
- | TRBJ2-6 | - | TRBV5-5 | TGTGCCAGCAGCTTGGGCGTGCCTCCATCTGGGGCCAACGTCCTGACTTTC | CASSLGVPPSGANVLTF
- | TRBJ1-4 | few | TRBV2 | TGTGCCAGCAACAGGGAGAGGGAAAAACTGTTTTTT | CASNREREKLFF
- | TRBJ2-3 | once | TRBV7-2 | TGTGCCAGCAGCCTCTTGGATACGCAGTATTTT | CASSLLDTQYF
TRBD1 | TRBJ1-1 | - | TRBV19 | TGTGCCAGTAGTCCTCAGGACAGGGGGCATACTGAAGCTTTCTTT | CASSPQDRGHTEAFF
TRBD1 | TRBJ1-5 | - | TRBV27 | TGTGCCAGCAGCACAGGGGGCAAGGTTAGTAATCAGCCCCAGCATTTT | CASSTGGKVSNQPQHF
- | TRBJ2-7 | - | TRBV6-5 | TGTGCCAGCAGTTACGGGGGAGGAGGCGAGCAGTACTTC | CASSYGGGGEQYF
- | TRBJ2-7 | - | TRBV5-1 | TGCGCCAGCAGCTTGGGGCCCCAGGATACCGCCTACGAGCAGTACTTC | CASSLGPQDTAYEQYF
- | TRBJ1-4 | - | TRBV5-1 | TGCGCCAGCAGCTTGGACAGGGTAGATGAAAAACTGTTTTTT | CASSLDRVDEKLFF
- | TRBJ2-1 | - | TRBV15 | TGTGCCACCAGCTCTTCCGGGGGGCAAGATGAGCAGTTCTTC | CATSSSGGQDEQFF
- | TRBJ1-6 | - | TRBV4-1 | TGCGCCAGCAGCCAGAAACAGAGCTCCTATAATTCACCCCTCCACTTT | CASSQKQSSYNSPLHF
TRBD1 | TRBJ1-6 | - | TRBV27 | TGTGCCAGCAGTTTAAGCAGGGGGGAAATTTCACCCCTCCACTTT | CASSLSRGEISPLHF
- | TRBJ1-2 | - | TRBV18 | TGTGCCAGCTCACCAACCGGGACACCGATAAACTATGGCTACACCTTC | CASSPTGTPINYGYTF
TRBD2 | TRBJ2-1 | - | TRBV11-2 | TGTGCCAGCAGCTCCAGCGCTAGCGGGAGGGACTACAATGAGCAGTTCTTC | CASSSSASGRDYNEQFF
- | TRBJ1-3 | - | TRBV3-1/TRBV3-2 | TGTGCCAGCAGCCAAGGAACGTGGGGCGCGGGAAACACCATATATTTT | CASSQGTWGAGNTIYF
TRBD1 | TRBJ1-3 | - | TRBV3-1/TRBV3-2 | TGTGCCAGCAGCCCGACAGGGGGAGATGGAAACACCATATATTTT | CASSPTGGDGNTIYF
- | TRBJ1-3 | few | TRBV18 | TGTGCCAGCTCACCAACCCACTTCGGGAACTCTGGAAACACCATATATTTT | CASSPTHFGNSGNTIYF
- | TRBJ1-2 | - | TRBV28 | TGTGCCAGCAGTTTCGTGGCAGTCTATGGCTACACCTTC | CASSFVAVYGYTF
TRBD1 | TRBJ2-7 | - | TRBV28 | TGTGCCAGCAGGGACAGGGGGCGCATCGACGAGCAGTACTTC | CASRDRGRIDEQYF
- | TRBJ2-3 | - | TRBV2 | TGTGCCAGCAGTCGGGAAGGCACAGATACGCAGTATTTT | CASSREGTDTQYF
TRBD2 | TRBJ2-3 | - | TRBV2 | TGTGCCAGCAGTTCTAGCGGGAGGGCAGATACGCAGTATTTT | CASSSSGRADTQYF
- | TRBJ2-3 | - | TRBV30 | TGTGCCTGGAGTCCATTAGACTTAGGCGATACGCAGTATTTT | CAWSPLDLGDTQYF
- | TRBJ1-2 | - | TRBV19 | TGTGCCAGTAGTATAACCGGTGGAATCCAGGGGACGAACTATGGCTACACCTTC | CASSITGGIQGTNYGYTF
TRBD1 | TRBJ2-1 | - | TRBV27 | TGTGCCAGCGTGCTCCAGGGGGAAGGCAATGAGCAGTTCTTC | CASVLQGEGNEQFF
TRBD1 | TRBJ1-1 | once | TRBV11-3 | TGTGCCAGCAGCAACAGGGGGGAAGGAGCTTTCTTT | CASSNRGEGAFF
TRBD2 | TRBJ2-5 | - | TRBV2 | TGTGCCAGCAGTTTTCTAGCGGGAGAGACCCAGTACTTC | CASSFLAGETQYF
TRBD1 | TRBJ1-4 | - | TRBV30 | TGTGCCTGGAGTCACTTTGGGACAGCCACTGAGAAACTGTTTTTT | CAWSHFGTATEKLFF